Listed here are 23 T cell receptor beta chains from one sample, sequenced in a study of blood T cell repertoires in COVID-19. TCRdb keeps only in-frame clones here, not all; method: immunoSEQ multiplex PCR. The sample holds about 160,000 clones; around 81% are singletons and the top ten take roughly 13%. Input material: peripheral blood. These receptors were collected from a man in his 70s who had recovered from COVID-19.

The V and J genes are TRBV7-9 and TRBJ1-4; possibly TRBD1 for D (5 bases). Trimming stripped 5 bases from V and 7 bases from J, with 14 bases between. The CDR3 consists of 14 residues. Per the germline V gene, CDR1 is SEHNR and CDR2 is FQNEAQ (reference sequence). CDR3 loop: CASSLQGLGEKLFF. The CDR3 region has the DNA TGTGCCAGCAGCCTTCAGGGTTTGGGTGAAAAACTGTTTTTT.

V and J are TRBV10-3 and TRBJ2-1, with 8 bases matching TRBD2. CDR3 length: 14 amino acids. Trimming at V came to 4 bases and at J to 9 bases, leaving 8 bases not matched to a gene. Germline V gene lookup returns CDR1 ENHRY and CDR2 SYGVKD. The CDR3 region has the DNA TGTGCCATCAGTGCCACTAGCGGCCACCCTGAGCAGTTCTTC. Translation: CAISATSGHPEQFF.

The V gene is TRBV19, the J gene TRBJ2-2, with 8 bases identical to TRBD2. V was clipped by 3 bases and J by 4 bases; unmatched bases: 4. Germline V CDR1 and CDR2: LNHDA, SQIVND (reference sequence). The CDR3 runs to 15 residues. CDR3 DNA: TGTGCCAGTAGTATCGGGGGGGGCGGCACCGGGGAGCTGTTTTTT. Protein product: CASSIGGGGTGELFF.

The rearrangement links TRBV18 to TRBJ1-4; no firm D call. Per the germline V gene, CDR1 is KGHSH and CDR2 is LQKENI. The CDR3 loop spans 14 amino acids. The V end was cut by 3 bases, the J end by 6 bases, with 11 bases between. In DNA, the CDR3 is TGTGCCAGCTCACCCCGCAGTGGTTATGAAAAACTGTTTTTT. Translation gives CASSPRSGYEKLFF. The full variable domain, in which reference TRBV18 and TRBJ1-4 provide the parts outside the CDR3, is NAGVMQNPRHLVRRRGQEARLRCSPMKGHSHVYWYRQLPEEGLKFMVYLQKENIIDESGMPKERFSAEFPKEGPSILRIQQVVRGDSAAYFCASSPRSGYEKLFFGSGTQLSVL.

This chain uses TRBV7-8 with TRBJ2-7, with D tentatively TRBD2 (5 bases). V dropped 5 bases and J dropped 0 bases, with 14 bases sitting between them. Germline-derived CDR1 and CDR2 are SGHVS and FQNEAQ. The CDR3 has 15 residues. The CDR3 region is CASSRGLQSSYEQYF. The CDR3 DNA reads TGTGCCAGCAGCCGAGGACTGCAGAGCTCCTACGAGCAGTACTTC.

The CDR3 is CASSRQGSAYEQYF. For the CDR3, the DNA is TGTGCCAGCAGTCGACAGGGGAGCGCCTACGAGCAGTACTTC. This chain connects TRBV2 to TRBJ2-7, with TRBD1 matching 8 bases. Trimming at V came to 5 bases and at J to 2 bases, leaving 5 bases not matched to a gene. The germline V gene has CDR1 SNHLY and CDR2 FYNNEI. The CDR3 runs 14 residues.

This clone was recorded only once. The rearrangement links TRBV5-1 to TRBJ2-7, with D possibly matching TRBD2 (6 bases). The ends were cut back, 0 bases at V and 7 bases at J, with 8 bases in the middle. Germline assignment: CDR1 SGHRS and CDR2 YFSETQ. The length of the CDR3 is 12 residues. Here the CDR3 DNA reads TGCGCCAGCAGCTTGGAGGCGGGGGAGCAGTACTTC. Translated: CASSLEAGEQYF.

The J gene is TRBJ1-4, the V gene TRBV19; TRBD1 agrees at 7 bases. After removal of 6 bases from V and 4 bases from J, the junction contained 5 bases not matched to a gene. Germline values: CDR1 LNHDA, CDR2 SQIVND (reference sequence). This CDR3 has 14 residues. In DNA form, the CDR3 reads TGTGCCAGTAGGCCGGGACAGAATAATGAAAAACTGTTTTTT. It codes for CASRPGQNNEKLFF.

The chain joins TRBV21-1 to TRBJ2-3; the table calls TRBD2, which could not be checked here. TRBV21-1 is a pseudogene locus. The CDR3 consists of 15 residues. CDR3 region: CASNGTSGSTDTQYF. The CDR3 DNA follows: TGTGCCAGCAACGGGACTAGCGGGAGCACAGATACGCAGTATTTT.

The rearrangement uses TRBV5-4 and TRBJ2-5; 7 bases are a match to TRBD1. The CDR3 contains 14 residues. V was pared by 2 bases and J by 5 bases, with 6 bases of the junction left unmatched. The germline gives CDR1 SGHNT, CDR2 YYREEE (reference sequence). DNA for the CDR3: TGTGCCAGCAGCTTAGACAGGGCTAGCGAGACCCAGTACTTC. Translation: CASSLDRASETQYF. The whole variable domain, filled in from reference TRBV5-4 and TRBJ2-5, reads ETGVTQSPTHLIKTRGQQVTLRCSSQSGHNTVSWYQQALGQGPQFIFQYYREEENGRGNFPPRFSGLQFPNYSSELNVNALELDDSALYLCASSLDRASETQYFGPGTRLLVL.

The V call is TRBV6-5, the J call TRBJ1-6; D might be TRBD1 (5 bases). Germline V CDR1 and CDR2: MNHEY, SVGAGI. V gave up 6 bases and J gave up 0 bases, with 6 bases separating them. This CDR3 has 14 amino acids. The CDR3 bases are TGTGCCAGCAGCACAGGCTCCTATAATTCACCCCTCCACTTT. It encodes CASSTGSYNSPLHF.

The chain is built from TRBV7-6 and TRBJ1-1, with a weak D call TRBD1 (6 bases). This CDR3 has 16 amino acids. Germline V gene lookup returns CDR1 SGHVS and CDR2 FNYEAQ. The ends were cut back, 5 bases at V and 0 bases at J, with 16 bases in the middle. The DNA for the CDR3 is TGTGCCAGCAGCATAGGGACCCACAGGGTGAACACTGAAGCTTTCTTT. Protein sequence: CASSIGTHRVNTEAFF.

V gene TRBV5-1 combines with J gene TRBJ2-5, with 10 nucleotides matching TRBD1. V gave up 4 bases and J gave up 5 bases; unmatched junction bases: 11. CDR1 is SGHRS and CDR2 is YFSETQ in the germline V gene. This CDR3 contains 16 residues. The CDR3 DNA is TGCGCCAGCAGCCTTCCGGGACAGGGGTCGGGGGAGACCCAGTACTTC. This translates into CASSLPGQGSGETQYF. The variable domain in full, completed from reference TRBV5-1 and TRBJ2-5, reads KAGVTQTPRYLIKTRGQQVTLSCSPISGHRSVSWYQQTPGQGLQFLFEYFSETQRNKGNFPGRFSGRQFSNSRSEMNVSTLELGDSALYLCASSLPGQGSGETQYFGPGTRLLVL.

This chain links TRBV3-1 (or the pseudogene TRBV3-2) with TRBJ2-1; 12 bases are shared with TRBD2. CDR1 and CDR2 (germline): LGHDT, YNNKEL (reference sequence). The CDR3 runs to 13 residues. After removal of 10 bases from V and 12 bases from J, the junction contained 10 bases not matched to a gene. The CDR3 reads CATRTSGKPGQFF. As DNA, the CDR3 is TGTGCCACCCGGACTAGCGGGAAACCAGGGCAGTTCTTC.

The rearrangement uses TRBV6-5 and TRBJ1-2; 7 bases agree with TRBD1. J gave up 8 bases and V 8 bases, and 11 bases lay outside the gene matches. Germline assignment: CDR1 MNHEY and CDR2 SVGAGI. The CDR3 totals 13 residues. CDR3 region: CASHEDRRDGYTF. Here the CDR3 DNA reads TGTGCCAGCCATGAGGACAGGAGGGACGGCTACACCTTC.

The chain joins TRBV7-9 to TRBJ1-2, with a weak D call TRBD1 (6 bases). Deletions cut 6 bases from V and 6 bases from J, with 17 bases between. Germline lookup yields CDR1 SEHNR and CDR2 FQNEAQ (reference sequence). The CDR3 extends over 14 amino acids. The CDR3 loop reads CASSPGGGEDGYTF. In nucleotides, the CDR3 is TGTGCCAGCAGTCCGGGCGGGGGCGAGGATGGCTACACCTTC. Together with reference TRBV7-9 and TRBJ1-2, the CDR3 gives the full variable domain: DTGVSQNPRHKITKRGQNVTFRCDPISEHNRLYWYRQTLGQGPEFLTYFQNEAQLEKSRLLSDRFSAERPKGSFSTLEIQRTEQGDSAMYLCASSPGGGEDGYTFGSGTRLTVV.

This rearrangement joins TRBV11-2 to TRBJ2-3; D is unresolved. With 1 base removed from V and 9 bases from J, the gap between germline ends came to 14 bases. The germline V gene encodes CDR1 SGHAT and CDR2 FQNNGV. CDR3 size: 14 residues. The CDR3 nucleotides read TGTGCCAGCAGCTTAGTGCAGGAAGCCGGAACGCAGTATTTT. This codes for CASSLVQEAGTQYF.

This clone appeared a single time. The chain uses TRBV3-1 (or the pseudogene TRBV3-2) and TRBJ1-4; the D gene is possibly TRBD1 (5 bases). Germline V gene data show CDR1 as LGHDT and CDR2 as YNNKEL (reference sequence). This CDR3 has 15 residues. The V gene lost 1 base and the J gene lost 4 bases, with 10 bases spanning the gap. The CDR3 DNA is TGTGCCAGCAGCCAAGTCCCGGGGGTTAATGAAAAACTGTTTTTT. Its protein is CASSQVPGVNEKLFF.

This clone was observed once. The chain employs TRBV5-1 and TRBJ2-5; D is unresolved. CDR3 length: 14 residues. Trimming took 0 bases from V and 0 from J, leaving 6 bases between them. The germline CDR1 and CDR2 sequences are SGHRS and YFSETQ. The CDR3, as DNA: TGCGCCAGCAGCTTGGGTCCGTACCAAGAGACCCAGTACTTC. Encoded protein: CASSLGPYQETQYF. Filled out from reference TRBV5-1 and TRBJ2-5, the complete variable domain reads KAGVTQTPRYLIKTRGQQVTLSCSPISGHRSVSWYQQTPGQGLQFLFEYFSETQRNKGNFPGRFSGRQFSNSRSEMNVSTLELGDSALYLCASSLGPYQETQYFGPGTRLLVL.

The chain couples TRBV11-2 to TRBJ2-2; the match to TRBD1 covers 9 bases. V dropped 3 bases and J dropped 1; count of bases not matched to a gene: 0. The CDR3 contains 15 residues. Germline V gives CDR1 SGHAT, CDR2 FQNNGV. This chain's CDR3 is CASSLGQGNTGELFF. The DNA of the CDR3 is TGTGCCAGCAGCTTGGGACAGGGGAACACCGGGGAGCTGTTTTTT.

A single count supports this clone. V gene TRBV7-2 combines with J gene TRBJ2-2, with TRBD1 matching over 8 bases. This CDR3 comprises 15 residues. V dropped 5 bases and J dropped 3; count of bases not matched to a gene: 5. Germline loops: CDR1 SGHTA, CDR2 FQGNSA. For the CDR3, the DNA is TGTGCCAGCAGCCCGGACAGGGTCCACACCGGGGAGCTGTTTTTT. This codes for CASSPDRVHTGELFF.

The genes are TRBV29-1 and TRBJ2-2, with no clear D. V was cut by 4 bases and J by 0 bases, with 15 bases left in between. The germline gives CDR1 SQVTM, CDR2 ANQGSEA. The CDR3 is 16 amino acids. CDR3 DNA: TGCAGCGTTGGTGATGGGCCTACCCCGAACACCGGGGAGCTGTTTTTT. Protein product: CSVGDGPTPNTGELFF.

The chain combines TRBV7-9 with TRBJ2-7, with D possibly matching TRBD2 (7 bases). The ends were cut back, 2 bases at V and 3 bases at J, with 26 bases in the middle. CDR1 and CDR2 from the germline V gene are SEHNR and FQNEAQ (reference sequence). This CDR3 is built from 19 residues. The CDR3 sequence is CASSLLADQRDTMRYEQYF. The CDR3 coding sequence is TGTGCCAGCAGCTTACTCGCCGATCAGCGGGACACGATGCGCTACGAGCAGTACTTC.